This TCR beta chain stems from a study of blood T cells in healthy people across ages. Overall study results and limits: Considered underestimates were the diversity estimates obtained from one million T cells. Per million T cells, TCR beta diversity dropped roughly linearly as age increased.

A word on this clonotype: As yet, its antigen is unknown.

There are 15 residues in the CDR3. Germline lookup yields CDR1 MNHEY and CDR2 SVGAGI. V was shortened by 7 bases and J by 6 bases, with 19 bases between the two germline ends. Sample-barcoded 5' priming and a J-beta primer mix drove a second PCR of roughly 6 to 12 cycles. Via MiXCR, TCRdb re-called the 5' RACE reads, giving one row per CDR3 protein. The profile covers fewer than 1,000,000 distinct CDR3 sequences, with about 42% appearing a single time and 15% to 20% taken by the ten largest. No fewer than 7 million PBMCs went into each sample. The genes are TRBV6-5 and TRBJ1-5, with a possible D match to TRBD1 (6 bases). The TCR originated in an elderly man in good health. Sequenced sample: blood. CDR3 region: CASKGGADRSQPQHF. The CDR3 nucleotides read TGTGCCAGCAAGGGGGGGGCGGATCGGAGTCAGCCCCAGCATTTT.